These T cell receptor beta chains were read from a single sample in a study of early T cells in non-severe SARS-CoV-2 infection. TCRdb ran MiXCR on the 5' RACE reads and lists one entry per CDR3 protein. Found here are some 49,000 distinct CDR3 sequences, roughly 12% of them singletons; the top ten hold less than 9.5%. Material: whole blood. Receptor source: an adult who was a healthcare worker with PCR-confirmed SARS-CoV-2 infection or an uninfected control (not recorded which). CDR3s include the opening cysteine and the closing phenylalanine or tryptophan. Each record gives: V gene, clone size, J gene, D gene, CDR3 protein, CDR3 DNA. D genes are given only for firm matches. Size tells how often a clone was seen (once, few, many) or the class of an expanded clone, and some rows leave it out.

v_gene: TRBV29-1; abundance: .; j_gene: TRBJ2-7; d_gene: .; CDR3aa: CSVVAGNRQYF; CDR3nt: TGCAGCGTTGTCGCGGGGAATCGGCAGTACTTC
v_gene: TRBV7-9; abundance: many; j_gene: TRBJ2-1; d_gene: TRBD2; CDR3aa: CASSLEGMTSGAYNEQFF; CDR3nt: TGTGCCAGCAGCTTAGAGGGTATGACTAGCGGGGCGTACAATGAGCAGTTCTTC
v_gene: TRBV4-3; abundance: many; j_gene: TRBJ2-3; d_gene: .; CDR3aa: CASSQDIGVPTATDTQYF; CDR3nt: TGCGCCAGCAGCCAAGATATAGGTGTCCCGACCGCCACAGATACGCAGTATTTT
v_gene: TRBV2; abundance: few; j_gene: TRBJ2-7; d_gene: TRBD1; CDR3aa: CASYTTRDRGYEQYF; CDR3nt: TGTGCCAGCTACACCACCCGGGACAGGGGCTACGAGCAGTACTTC
v_gene: TRBV5-1; abundance: few; j_gene: TRBJ2-1; d_gene: TRBD2; CDR3aa: CARFPSGGNFGEQFF; CDR3nt: TGCGCCAGATTCCCTAGCGGGGGGAATTTTGGTGAGCAGTTCTTC
v_gene: TRBV29-1; abundance: medium-sized; j_gene: TRBJ2-1; d_gene: TRBD2; CDR3aa: CSSERGSGNEQFF; CDR3nt: TGCAGCTCTGAGCGCGGGAGTGGCAATGAGCAGTTCTTC
v_gene: TRBV30; abundance: many; j_gene: TRBJ2-7; d_gene: .; CDR3aa: CAWSDSYEQYF; CDR3nt: TGTGCCTGGAGTGACAGCTACGAGCAGTACTTC
v_gene: TRBV5-1; abundance: .; j_gene: TRBJ2-7; d_gene: .; CDR3aa: CVSSLGTDYEQYF; CDR3nt: TGCGTCAGCAGCTTGGGAACAGACTACGAGCAGTACTTC
v_gene: TRBV6-5; abundance: .; j_gene: TRBJ2-1; d_gene: TRBD2; CDR3aa: CASSTLLAGGGNEQFF; CDR3nt: TGTGCCAGCAGTACCCTCCTAGCGGGAGGTGGCAATGAGCAGTTCTTC
v_gene: TRBV6-5; abundance: many; j_gene: TRBJ1-3; d_gene: .; CDR3aa: CASSWTVSGNTIYF; CDR3nt: TGTGCCAGCAGTTGGACGGTCTCTGGAAACACCATATATTTT
v_gene: TRBV6-6; abundance: .; j_gene: TRBJ2-7; d_gene: .; CDR3aa: CASRLRAEAIYEQYF; CDR3nt: TGTGCCAGCAGACTAAGGGCCGAGGCCATCTACGAGCAGTACTTC
v_gene: TRBV19; abundance: few; j_gene: TRBJ2-7; d_gene: .; CDR3aa: CASSIAEARTSPYEQYF; CDR3nt: TGTGCCAGTAGTATTGCTGAGGCGCGGACTTCACCTTACGAGCAGTACTTC
v_gene: TRBV20-1; abundance: .; j_gene: TRBJ2-1; d_gene: .; CDR3aa: CSARVAEQFF; CDR3nt: TGCAGTGCTAGAGTTGCTGAGCAGTTCTTC
v_gene: TRBV25-1; abundance: many; j_gene: TRBJ2-3; d_gene: TRBD1; CDR3aa: CASSPDRASTDTQYF; CDR3nt: TGTGCCAGCAGTCCGGACAGGGCTAGCACAGATACGCAGTATTTT
v_gene: TRBV24-1; abundance: many; j_gene: TRBJ1-1; d_gene: .; CDR3aa: CATSDMNTEAFF; CDR3nt: TGTGCCACCAGTGACATGAACACTGAAGCTTTCTTT
v_gene: TRBV19; abundance: .; j_gene: TRBJ2-5; d_gene: TRBD1; CDR3aa: CASSIPDRGEEETQYF; CDR3nt: TGTGCCAGTAGTATCCCCGACAGGGGGGAGGAAGAGACCCAGTACTTC
v_gene: TRBV20-1; abundance: few; j_gene: TRBJ1-5; d_gene: .; CDR3aa: CSLIQGSNQPQHF; CDR3nt: TGCAGTTTAATCCAGGGGAGCAATCAGCCCCAGCATTTT
v_gene: TRBV5-1; abundance: .; j_gene: TRBJ2-2; d_gene: .; CDR3aa: CASSFVGTGELFF; CDR3nt: TGCGCCAGCAGCTTTGTAGGGACCGGGGAGCTGTTTTTT
v_gene: TRBV28; abundance: many; j_gene: TRBJ1-2; d_gene: TRBD1; CDR3aa: CASSLGQNYGYTF; CDR3nt: TGTGCCAGCAGCCTGGGACAGAACTATGGCTACACCTTC
v_gene: TRBV4-2; abundance: many; j_gene: TRBJ1-3; d_gene: .; CDR3aa: CASSLAWGSGNTIYF; CDR3nt: TGTGCCAGCAGCCTAGCATGGGGGTCTGGAAACACCATATATTTT
v_gene: TRBV9; abundance: many; j_gene: TRBJ2-1; d_gene: .; CDR3aa: CASSVQEGAAWQQFF; CDR3nt: TGTGCCAGCAGCGTTCAGGAGGGGGCGGCCTGGCAGCAGTTCTTC
v_gene: TRBV28; abundance: .; j_gene: TRBJ2-7; d_gene: .; CDR3aa: CASSYLRDEQYF; CDR3nt: TGTGCCAGCAGTTACCTCCGGGACGAGCAGTACTTC
v_gene: TRBV20-1; abundance: many; j_gene: TRBJ1-2; d_gene: TRBD1; CDR3aa: CRGPDRANYGYTF; CDR3nt: TGCAGGGGACCAGACAGGGCTAACTATGGCTACACCTTC
v_gene: TRBV19; abundance: few; j_gene: TRBJ2-2; d_gene: TRBD1; CDR3aa: CASSPHRGSDPGTGELFF; CDR3nt: TGTGCCAGTAGTCCCCACAGGGGGAGCGACCCCGGGACCGGGGAGCTGTTTTTT
v_gene: TRBV7-6; abundance: many; j_gene: TRBJ2-2; d_gene: TRBD1; CDR3aa: CASSIGQGSRELFF; CDR3nt: TGTGCCAGCAGCATAGGACAGGGGAGCAGGGAGCTGTTTTTT
v_gene: TRBV9; abundance: many; j_gene: TRBJ1-1; d_gene: .; CDR3aa: CASSPRLRNTEAFF; CDR3nt: TGTGCCAGCAGCCCTAGACTTCGGAACACTGAAGCTTTCTTT
v_gene: TRBV7-6; abundance: many; j_gene: TRBJ2-7; d_gene: .; CDR3aa: CASSGGGVHEQYF; CDR3nt: TGTGCCAGCAGCGGCGGGGGCGTGCACGAGCAGTACTTC
v_gene: TRBV5-6; abundance: many; j_gene: TRBJ2-1; d_gene: .; CDR3aa: CASSLTDSYNEQFF; CDR3nt: TGTGCCAGCAGCTTGACAGACTCCTACAATGAGCAGTTCTTC
v_gene: TRBV3-1; abundance: many; j_gene: TRBJ2-3; d_gene: .; CDR3aa: CASSQGKSRTDTQYF; CDR3nt: TGTGCCAGCAGCCAAGGCAAAAGCCGCACAGATACGCAGTATTTT
v_gene: TRBV25-1; abundance: many; j_gene: TRBJ2-1; d_gene: .; CDR3aa: CASSELGTRGYNEQFF; CDR3nt: TGTGCCAGCAGTGAATTGGGCACAAGGGGATACAATGAGCAGTTCTTC
v_gene: TRBV6-5; abundance: .; j_gene: TRBJ1-2; d_gene: TRBD1; CDR3aa: CASSQAPGGYGYTF; CDR3nt: TGTGCCAGCAGCCAAGCGCCAGGGGGCTATGGCTACACCTTC
v_gene: TRBV4-1; abundance: .; j_gene: TRBJ2-2; d_gene: .; CDR3aa: CASSQDPEGTGELFF; CDR3nt: TGCGCCAGCAGCCAAGATCCAGAGGGAACCGGGGAGCTGTTTTTT
v_gene: TRBV6-4; abundance: .; j_gene: TRBJ2-2; d_gene: .; CDR3aa: CASSEAQGGTGELFF; CDR3nt: TGTGCCAGCAGTGAAGCCCAGGGGGGTACCGGGGAGCTGTTTTTT
v_gene: TRBV4-2; abundance: .; j_gene: TRBJ2-4; d_gene: TRBD1; CDR3aa: CASSPRGYIQYF; CDR3nt: TGCGCCAGCAGCCCCAGGGGGTACATTCAGTACTTC
v_gene: TRBV20-1; abundance: many; j_gene: TRBJ2-5; d_gene: TRBD2; CDR3aa: CSAPSSGGAPETQYF; CDR3nt: TGCAGTGCCCCCTCTAGCGGGGGGGCCCCAGAGACCCAGTACTTC
v_gene: TRBV7-8; abundance: .; j_gene: TRBJ2-2; d_gene: .; CDR3aa: CASSPTRDTGELFF; CDR3nt: TGTGCCAGCAGCCCGACTAGGGACACCGGGGAGCTGTTTTTT
v_gene: TRBV4-3; abundance: few; j_gene: TRBJ1-1; d_gene: .; CDR3aa: CASSQDRSLNTEAFF; CDR3nt: TGCGCCAGCAGCCAAGACAGGAGTTTGAACACTGAAGCTTTCTTT
v_gene: TRBV20-1; abundance: few; j_gene: TRBJ2-5; d_gene: .; CDR3aa: CSARDSLDPQETQYF; CDR3nt: TGCAGTGCTAGAGACTCACTAGATCCCCAAGAGACCCAGTACTTC
v_gene: TRBV10-3; abundance: few; j_gene: TRBJ1-6; d_gene: .; CDR3aa: CAISGDGDNSPLHF; CDR3nt: TGTGCCATCAGTGGGGACGGGGATAATTCACCCCTCCACTTT
v_gene: TRBV6-5; abundance: many; j_gene: TRBJ2-1; d_gene: TRBD2; CDR3aa: CASSYSSGRGIYNEQFF; CDR3nt: TGTGCCAGCAGTTACTCGTCCGGGAGGGGTATCTACAATGAGCAGTTCTTC
v_gene: TRBV29-1; abundance: .; j_gene: TRBJ2-7; d_gene: .; CDR3aa: CSVGQSYEQYF; CDR3nt: TGCAGCGTAGGACAGTCCTACGAGCAGTACTTC
v_gene: TRBV18; abundance: few; j_gene: TRBJ1-4; d_gene: .; CDR3aa: CASSPPRPGTANEKLFF; CDR3nt: TGTGCCAGCTCACCACCGAGACCAGGAACGGCTAATGAAAAACTGTTTTTT
v_gene: TRBV6-5; abundance: many; j_gene: TRBJ2-1; d_gene: .; CDR3aa: CASSSAPGTSSSYNEQFF; CDR3nt: TGTGCCAGCAGTTCCGCCCCGGGGACCTCGAGCTCCTACAATGAGCAGTTCTTC
v_gene: TRBV10-3; abundance: few; j_gene: TRBJ1-2; d_gene: .; CDR3aa: CAISYDTGGGYTF; CDR3nt: TGTGCCATCAGCTACGACACGGGTGGTGGCTACACCTTC
v_gene: TRBV12-3/TRBV12-4; abundance: many; j_gene: TRBJ1-2; d_gene: TRBD1; CDR3aa: CASSGISRDRGSNGYTF; CDR3nt: TGTGCCAGCAGTGGAATCAGCCGGGACAGGGGATCGAATGGCTACACCTTC
v_gene: TRBV28; abundance: many; j_gene: TRBJ1-4; d_gene: TRBD1; CDR3aa: CAISGQGSEKLFF; CDR3nt: TGTGCCATCTCGGGACAGGGGAGTGAAAAACTGTTTTTT
v_gene: TRBV28; abundance: .; j_gene: TRBJ2-5; d_gene: TRBD1; CDR3aa: CAIRGTGKETQYF; CDR3nt: TGTGCCATTAGAGGGACAGGCAAAGAGACCCAGTACTTC
v_gene: TRBV13; abundance: .; j_gene: TRBJ2-7; d_gene: TRBD2; CDR3aa: CASSLGLAGSYEQYF; CDR3nt: TGTGCCAGCAGCTTAGGACTAGCGGGAAGCTACGAGCAGTACTTC
v_gene: TRBV19; abundance: few; j_gene: TRBJ1-2; d_gene: .; CDR3aa: CASKERPYGYTF; CDR3nt: TGTGCCAGCAAAGAACGCCCCTATGGCTACACCTTC
v_gene: TRBV18; abundance: .; j_gene: TRBJ2-4; d_gene: .; CDR3aa: CASSPTGGTAKNIQYF; CDR3nt: TGTGCCAGCTCACCGACAGGCGGTACGGCCAAAAACATTCAGTACTTC
v_gene: TRBV20-1; abundance: many; j_gene: TRBJ2-7; d_gene: TRBD2; CDR3aa: CSASRLAFGREQYF; CDR3nt: TGCAGTGCTAGCCGACTAGCGTTCGGGAGGGAGCAGTACTTC
v_gene: TRBV30; abundance: .; j_gene: TRBJ2-7; d_gene: TRBD1; CDR3aa: CAWRELRQGREQYF; CDR3nt: TGTGCCTGGAGGGAACTACGACAGGGGCGAGAGCAGTACTTC
v_gene: TRBV5-6; abundance: many; j_gene: TRBJ1-4; d_gene: .; CDR3aa: CASSQGTEEKLFF; CDR3nt: TGTGCCAGCAGCCAGGGGACCGAGGAAAAACTGTTTTTT